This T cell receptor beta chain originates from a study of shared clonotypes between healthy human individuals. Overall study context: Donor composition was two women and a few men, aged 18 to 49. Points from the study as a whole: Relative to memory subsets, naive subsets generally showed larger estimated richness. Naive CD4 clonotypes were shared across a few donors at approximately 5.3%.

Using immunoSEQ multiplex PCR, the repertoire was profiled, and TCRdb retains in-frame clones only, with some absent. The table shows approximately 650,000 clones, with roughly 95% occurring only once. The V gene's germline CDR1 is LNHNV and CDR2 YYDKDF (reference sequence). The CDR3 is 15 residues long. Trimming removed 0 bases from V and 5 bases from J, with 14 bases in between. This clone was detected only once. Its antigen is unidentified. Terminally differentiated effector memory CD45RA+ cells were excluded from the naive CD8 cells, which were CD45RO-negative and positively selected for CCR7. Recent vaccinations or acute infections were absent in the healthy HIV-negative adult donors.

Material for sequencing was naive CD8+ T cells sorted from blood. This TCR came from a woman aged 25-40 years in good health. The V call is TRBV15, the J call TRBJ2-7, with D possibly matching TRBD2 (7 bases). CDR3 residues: CATSRDRGAVHEQYF. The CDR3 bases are TGTGCCACCAGCAGAGATCGGGGGGCGGTCCACGAGCAGTACTTC.